This entry lists 8 T cell receptor beta chains sequenced from one sample in a study of shared clonotypes between healthy human individuals. Profiled with immunoSEQ multiplex PCR; TCRdb holds only in-frame clones, not every one. The sample has 2 million to 2.5 million clones; 93% are singletons. The sequencing sample was made of naive CD4+ T cells from PBMCs. Subset specified: CD45RA+ positively selected. The receptors derive from a man aged 18 to 29 in good health. Some clones in this sample may be carry-over from other donors' samples.

The chain carries TRBV5-4 and TRBJ2-7, with TRBD2 matching 14 bases. Germline V gene sequence: CDR1 SGHNT, CDR2 YYREEE (reference sequence). The CDR3 spans 16 residues. Trimming removed 4 bases from V and 5 bases from J; junction bases left unmatched: 8. The CDR3 loop is CASSPRLAGGPHEQYF. For the CDR3, the DNA is TGTGCCAGCAGCCCCCGACTAGCGGGAGGGCCCCACGAGCAGTACTTC.

V gene TRBV6-5 combines with J gene TRBJ2-4; D gene ambiguous. The CDR3 totals 14 residues. The V gene's germline CDR1 is MNHEY and CDR2 SVGAGI. Deletions cut 6 bases from V and 5 bases from J, with 14 bases between. DNA of the CDR3: TGTGCCAGCAGGAGATCACAGAACGAAAACATTCAGTACTTC. Its translation: CASRRSQNENIQYF.

The V call is TRBV5-1, the J call TRBJ2-7; 7 bases map to TRBD2. The CDR3 is 15 residues long. Looked up from germline, CDR1 is SGHRS and CDR2 is YFSETQ. The junction had 8 bases not matched to a gene; V was cut back by 3 bases and J by 2 bases. This CDR3 is CASSYASGAPYEQYF. The CDR3 nucleotides read TGCGCCAGCAGCTACGCTAGCGGAGCCCCCTACGAGCAGTACTTC.

The chain uses TRBV19 and TRBJ2-3; TRBD2 matches at 13 bases. Germline CDR1 reads LNHDA; CDR2 reads SQIVND (reference sequence). V was pared by 10 bases and J by 6 bases, with 4 bases of the junction left unmatched. CDR3 length: 13 residues. The CDR3 DNA is TGTGCCACCAAGACTAGCGGGAGGGATACGCAGTATTTT. Residues: CATKTSGRDTQYF.

The chain has TRBV5-1 and TRBJ2-1; no clear D gene. CDR1 and CDR2 (germline): SGHRS, YFSETQ. Trimming took off 1 base at V and 11 bases at J, with 16 bases between the two ends. CDR3 length equals 14 residues. CDR3: CASSLIATSPKQFF. CDR3 nucleotide sequence: TGCGCCAGCAGCTTGATAGCTACCTCCCCCAAGCAGTTCTTC.

The chain is built from TRBV11-2 and TRBJ2-7; no clear D. Trimming cost V 3 bases and J 3 bases, with 12 bases left between them. Germline V lookup: CDR1 SGHAT, CDR2 FQNNGV. The CDR3 sequence is 14 residues long. The CDR3 sequence: CASSLAPGDYEQYF. The CDR3, as DNA: TGTGCCAGCAGCTTGGCCCCCGGCGACTACGAGCAGTACTTC.

V gene TRBV6-6 combines with J gene TRBJ1-1, with D possibly matching TRBD1 (6 bases). The CDR3 has 13 amino acids. V dropped 7 bases and J dropped 6 bases, with 15 bases sitting between them. Germline V CDR1 and CDR2: MNHNY, SVGAGI (reference sequence). The CDR3 DNA reads TGTGCCAGCAAAAAGGGGGGGGAGGCTGAAGCTTTCTTT. Protein sequence: CASKKGGEAEAFF.

This clone has only one observation. V is TRBV4-1 and J is TRBJ2-2; 11 bases agree with TRBD2. The ends lost 1 base at V and 2 bases at J; junction bases unmatched: 3. Germline V lookup: CDR1 MGHRA, CDR2 YSYEKL. The CDR3 loop spans 17 amino acids. The CDR3 region is CASSQGLAGLNTGELFF. CDR3 bases: TGCGCCAGCAGCCAAGGACTAGCGGGACTTAACACCGGGGAGCTGTTTTTT.